Sequencing of this T cell receptor beta chain was carried out in a study of immune heterogeneity within non-small cell lung tumors. Background on the study: Of the tumors, several were squamous cell, nine to ten non-squamous, and 1 not otherwise specified.

For the TCR beta CDR3, multiplex PCR with 32 V and 13 J primers performed the amplification. TCRdb re-derived calls from the multiplex PCR reads in MiXCR, one entry per CDR3 protein. This repertoire shows 8,500 to 13,000 distinct CDR3 sequences, 25% to 35% found once; its top ten account for about 20%. J was trimmed by 8 bases and V by 7 bases; bases with no gene match: 12. Germline-derived CDR1 and CDR2 are MDHEN and SYDVKM. This CDR3 spans 15 amino acids. This clonotype rates as medium-sized. As template, the study used bulk tumor genomic DNA at about 550 ng per sample. Primary tumors were biopsied several times each, far apart, intraoperatively. The cohort was untreated, with newly diagnosed non-small cell lung cancer undergoing curative surgery.

This clonotype originated in a woman aged 50 to 65 with non-small cell lung cancer. The material sequenced was lung tumor tissue. The gene calls are TRBV28 and TRBJ2-2, with 8 bases matching TRBD1. CDR3 bases: TGTGCCAGCAACAGCGGGCGGACAGGGTTTGGGGAGCTGTTTTTT. This codes for CASNSGRTGFGELFF.